This T cell receptor (beta chain) is from a study of Ad26.COV2.S vaccination and SARS-CoV-2 variants. About the research overall: Once or twice, 56 days apart, Ad26.COV2.S was delivered intramuscularly.

In germline, CDR1 is SGHRS, CDR2 YFSETQ. This CDR3 contains 20 residues. Between the trimmed V and J ends, which lost 2 bases and 2 bases, there was a span of 28 bases. Remarks on this clone: The target antigen is unknown.

Produced via immunoSEQ multiplex PCR; TCRdb's table is partial and in-frame only. The sample consists of some 640,000 clones, roughly nine tenths of them appearing once. General study results and limits: Using TCR breadth and depth analyses may have led to underestimated total T cell responses. Spike-specific TCR breadth ran higher among vaccine recipients than placebo recipients.

Described treatment: about 20 received Ad26.COV2.S at low or high dose, single or two shots; about 5 received placebo; per-sample allocation not given. Vaccine and placebo recipients were sampled on day 63 after the first injection. Spike of the Wuhan-strain SARS-CoV-2 was expressed by an Ad26 vector, which formed the vaccine. The material sequenced was peripheral blood, taken in a trial of Ad26.COV2.S vaccine versus placebo. The chain carries TRBV5-1 and TRBJ1-1; D may be TRBD1 (5 bases). This TCR came from a person between 18 and 65 years old who received the Ad26.COV2.S COVID-19 vaccine or a placebo. This CDR3 is CASSLSKVWEGLVGNTEAFF. For the CDR3, the DNA is TGCGCCAGCAGCTTAAGTAAGGTTTGGGAGGGACTTGTGGGCAACACTGAAGCTTTCTTT.